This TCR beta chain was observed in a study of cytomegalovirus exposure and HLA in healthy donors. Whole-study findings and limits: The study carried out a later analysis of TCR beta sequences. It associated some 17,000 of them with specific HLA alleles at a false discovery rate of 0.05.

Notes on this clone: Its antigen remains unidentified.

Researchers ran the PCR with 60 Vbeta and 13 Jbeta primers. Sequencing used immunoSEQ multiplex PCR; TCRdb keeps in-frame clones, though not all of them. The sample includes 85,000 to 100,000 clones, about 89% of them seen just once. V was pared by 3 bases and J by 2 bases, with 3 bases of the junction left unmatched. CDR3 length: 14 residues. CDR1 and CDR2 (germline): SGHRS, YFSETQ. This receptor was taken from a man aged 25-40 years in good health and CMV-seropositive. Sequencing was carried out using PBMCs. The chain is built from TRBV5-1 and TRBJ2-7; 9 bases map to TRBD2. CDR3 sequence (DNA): TGCGCCAGCAGCTCCGCTAGCGGGGCCTACGAGCAGTACTTC. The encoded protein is CASSSASGAYEQYF. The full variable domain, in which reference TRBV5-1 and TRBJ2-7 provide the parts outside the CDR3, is KAGVTQTPRYLIKTRGQQVTLSCSPISGHRSVSWYQQTPGQGLQFLFEYFSETQRNKGNFPGRFSGRQFSNSRSEMNVSTLELGDSALYLCASSSASGAYEQYFGPGTRLTVT.